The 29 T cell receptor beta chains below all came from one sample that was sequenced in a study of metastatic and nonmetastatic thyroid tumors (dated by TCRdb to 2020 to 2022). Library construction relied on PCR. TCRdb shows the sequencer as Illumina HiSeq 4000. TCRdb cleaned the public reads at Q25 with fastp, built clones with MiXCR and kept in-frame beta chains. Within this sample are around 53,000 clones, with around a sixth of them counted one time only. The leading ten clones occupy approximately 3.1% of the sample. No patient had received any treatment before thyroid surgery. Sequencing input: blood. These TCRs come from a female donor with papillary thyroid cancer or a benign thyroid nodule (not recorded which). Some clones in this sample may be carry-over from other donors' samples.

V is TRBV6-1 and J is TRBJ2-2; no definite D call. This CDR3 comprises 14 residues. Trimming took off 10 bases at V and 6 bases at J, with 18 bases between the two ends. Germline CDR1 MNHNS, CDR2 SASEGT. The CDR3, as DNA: TGTGCCACCCGCGGCCCAATTCAGTCCGGGGAGCTGTTTTTT. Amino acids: CATRGPIQSGELFF.

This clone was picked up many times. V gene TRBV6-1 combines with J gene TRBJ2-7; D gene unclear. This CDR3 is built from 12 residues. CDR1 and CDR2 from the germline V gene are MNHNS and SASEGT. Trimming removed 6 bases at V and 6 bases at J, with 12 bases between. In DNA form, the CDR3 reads TGTGCCAGCAGAGGACCCAGGCGCGAGCAGTACTTC. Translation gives CASRGPRREQYF.

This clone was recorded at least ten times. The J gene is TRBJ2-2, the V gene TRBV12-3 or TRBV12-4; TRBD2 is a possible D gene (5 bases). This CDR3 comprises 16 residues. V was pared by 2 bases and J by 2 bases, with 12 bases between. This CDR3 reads CASSLTGLLNTGELFF. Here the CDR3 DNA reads TGTGCCAGCAGTTTAACCGGACTCCTTAACACCGGGGAGCTGTTTTTT.

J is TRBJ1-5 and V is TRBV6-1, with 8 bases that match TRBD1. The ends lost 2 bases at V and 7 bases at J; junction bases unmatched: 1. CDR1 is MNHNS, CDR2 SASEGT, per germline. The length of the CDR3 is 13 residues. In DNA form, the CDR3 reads TGTGCCAGCAGTGAAAGGACAGGGCAGCCCCAGCATTTT. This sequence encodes CASSERTGQPQHF.

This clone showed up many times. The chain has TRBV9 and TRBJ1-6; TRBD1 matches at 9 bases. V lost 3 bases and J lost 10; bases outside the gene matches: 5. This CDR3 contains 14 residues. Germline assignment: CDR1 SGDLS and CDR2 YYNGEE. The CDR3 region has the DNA TGTGCCAGCAGCGCCGGGACAGGGTACTCACCCCTCCACTTT. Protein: CASSAGTGYSPLHF.

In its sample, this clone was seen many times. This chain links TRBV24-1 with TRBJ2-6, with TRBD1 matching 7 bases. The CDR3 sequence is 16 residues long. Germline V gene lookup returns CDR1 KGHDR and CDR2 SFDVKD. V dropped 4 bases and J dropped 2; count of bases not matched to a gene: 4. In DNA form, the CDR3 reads TGTGCCACCAGTGACCCAGACAGGGCTGGGGCCAACGTCCTGACTTTC. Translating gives CATSDPDRAGANVLTF.

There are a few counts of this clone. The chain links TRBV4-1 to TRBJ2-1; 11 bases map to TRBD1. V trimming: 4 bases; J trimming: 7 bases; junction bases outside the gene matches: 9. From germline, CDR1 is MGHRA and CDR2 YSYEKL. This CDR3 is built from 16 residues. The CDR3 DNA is TGCGCCAGCAGCCCCACGGTGGGACAGGGGGTGAATGAGCAGTTCTTC. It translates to CASSPTVGQGVNEQFF.

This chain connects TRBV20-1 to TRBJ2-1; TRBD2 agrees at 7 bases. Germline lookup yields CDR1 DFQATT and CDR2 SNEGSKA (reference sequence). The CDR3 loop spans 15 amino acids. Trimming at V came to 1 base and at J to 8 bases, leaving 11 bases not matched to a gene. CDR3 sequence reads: CSARVMRECLDEQFF. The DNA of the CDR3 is TGCAGTGCTAGAGTAATGCGGGAGTGCCTCGATGAGCAGTTCTTC.

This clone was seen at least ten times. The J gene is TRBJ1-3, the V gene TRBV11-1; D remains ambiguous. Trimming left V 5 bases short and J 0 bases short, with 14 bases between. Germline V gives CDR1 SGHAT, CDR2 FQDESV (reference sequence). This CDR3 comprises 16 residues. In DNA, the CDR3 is TGTGCCAGCAGCATAACGACACGGGACTCTGGAAACACCATATATTTT. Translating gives CASSITTRDSGNTIYF.

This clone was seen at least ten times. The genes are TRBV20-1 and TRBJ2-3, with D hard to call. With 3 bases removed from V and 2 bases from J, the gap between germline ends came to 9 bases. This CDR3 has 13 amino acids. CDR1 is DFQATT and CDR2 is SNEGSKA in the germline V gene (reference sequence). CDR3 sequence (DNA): TGCAGTGCTAGCGGCGGAAACACAGATACGCAGTATTTT. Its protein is CSASGGNTDTQYF.

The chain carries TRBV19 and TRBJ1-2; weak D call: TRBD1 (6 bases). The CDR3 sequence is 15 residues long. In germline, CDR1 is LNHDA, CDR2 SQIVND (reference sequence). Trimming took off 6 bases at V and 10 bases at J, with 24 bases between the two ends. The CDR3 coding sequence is TGTGCCAGTAGGGGCACAGGGTCGAAGTTTGATGTCTACACCTTC. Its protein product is CASRGTGSKFDVYTF.

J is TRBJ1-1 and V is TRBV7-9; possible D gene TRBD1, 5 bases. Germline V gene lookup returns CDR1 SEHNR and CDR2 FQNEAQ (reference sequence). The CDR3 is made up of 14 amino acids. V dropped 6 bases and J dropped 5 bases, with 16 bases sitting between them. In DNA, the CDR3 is TGTGCCAGCAGTCCGAACAGGTGCCGGACTGAAGCTTTCTTT. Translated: CASSPNRCRTEAFF.

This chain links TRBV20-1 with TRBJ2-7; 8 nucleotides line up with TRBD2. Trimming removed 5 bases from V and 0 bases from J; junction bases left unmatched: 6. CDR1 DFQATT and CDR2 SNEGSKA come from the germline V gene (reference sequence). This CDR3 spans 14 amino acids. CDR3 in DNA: TGCAGTGCTCCCACTAGCGGAAGCTCCTACGAGCAGTACTTC. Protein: CSAPTSGSSYEQYF.

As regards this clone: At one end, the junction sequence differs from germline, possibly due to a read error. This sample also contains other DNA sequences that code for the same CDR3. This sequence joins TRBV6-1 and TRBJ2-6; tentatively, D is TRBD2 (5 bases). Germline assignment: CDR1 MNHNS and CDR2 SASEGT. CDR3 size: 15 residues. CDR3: CASMPQDSGANVLTF. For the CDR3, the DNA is TGTGCCAGCATGCCGCAGGACTCTGGTGCCAACGTCCTTACTTTC.

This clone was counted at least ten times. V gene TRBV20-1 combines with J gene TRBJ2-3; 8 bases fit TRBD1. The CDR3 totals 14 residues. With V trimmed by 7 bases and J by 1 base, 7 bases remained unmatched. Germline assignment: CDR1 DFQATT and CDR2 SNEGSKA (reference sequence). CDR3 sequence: CSVLGTGRTDTQYF. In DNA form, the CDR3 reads TGCAGTGTCCTGGGGACAGGTCGCACAGATACGCAGTATTTT.

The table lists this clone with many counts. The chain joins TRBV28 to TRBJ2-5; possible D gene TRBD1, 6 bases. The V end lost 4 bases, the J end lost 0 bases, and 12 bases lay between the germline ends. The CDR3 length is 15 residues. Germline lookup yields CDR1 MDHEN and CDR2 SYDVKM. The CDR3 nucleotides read TGTGCCAGCAGTTCTCCTAGGGGGTACCAAGAGACCCAGTACTTC. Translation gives CASSSPRGYQETQYF.

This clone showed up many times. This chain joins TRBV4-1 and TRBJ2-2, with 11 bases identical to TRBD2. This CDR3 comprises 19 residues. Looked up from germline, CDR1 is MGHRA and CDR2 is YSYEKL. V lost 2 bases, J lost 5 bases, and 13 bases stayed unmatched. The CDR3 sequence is CASSQPIPRLAGLTGELFF. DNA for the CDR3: TGCGCCAGCAGCCAACCGATCCCCAGACTAGCGGGACTTACCGGGGAGCTGTTTTTT.

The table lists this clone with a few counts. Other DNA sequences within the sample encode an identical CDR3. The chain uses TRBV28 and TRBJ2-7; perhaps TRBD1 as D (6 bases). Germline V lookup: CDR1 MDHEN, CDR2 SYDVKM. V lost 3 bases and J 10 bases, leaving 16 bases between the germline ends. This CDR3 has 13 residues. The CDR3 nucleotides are TGTGCCAGCAGTTTTATACAGGGTGGACAACAGTACTTC. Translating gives CASSFIQGGQQYF. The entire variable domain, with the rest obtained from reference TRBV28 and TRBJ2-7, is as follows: DVKVTQSSRYLVKRTGEKVFLECVQDMDHENMFWYRQDPGLGLRLIYFSYDVKMKEKGDIPEGYSVSREKKERFSLILESASTNQTSMYLCASSFIQGGQQYFGPGTRLTVT.

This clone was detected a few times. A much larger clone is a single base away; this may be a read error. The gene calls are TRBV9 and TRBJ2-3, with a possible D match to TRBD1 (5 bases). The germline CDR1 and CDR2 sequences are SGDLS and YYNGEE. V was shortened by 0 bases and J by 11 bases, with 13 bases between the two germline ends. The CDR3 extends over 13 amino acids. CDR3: CASSVGVTDWQYF. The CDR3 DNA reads TGTGCCAGCAGCGTAGGGGTGACAGACTGGCAGTATTTT.

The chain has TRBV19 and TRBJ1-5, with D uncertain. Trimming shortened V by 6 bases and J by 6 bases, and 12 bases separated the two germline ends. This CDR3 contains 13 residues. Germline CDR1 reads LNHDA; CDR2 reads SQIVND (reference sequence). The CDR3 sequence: CASSGKNSQPQHF. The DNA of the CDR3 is TGTGCCAGTAGCGGAAAGAACAGTCAGCCCCAGCATTTT.

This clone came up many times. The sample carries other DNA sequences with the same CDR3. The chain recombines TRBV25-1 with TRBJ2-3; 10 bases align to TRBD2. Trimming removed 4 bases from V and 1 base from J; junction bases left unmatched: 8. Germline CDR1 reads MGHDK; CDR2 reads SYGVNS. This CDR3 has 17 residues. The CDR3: CASSGLAGDVGTDTQYF. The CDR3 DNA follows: TGTGCCAGCAGTGGGCTAGCGGGAGATGTTGGCACAGATACGCAGTATTTT.

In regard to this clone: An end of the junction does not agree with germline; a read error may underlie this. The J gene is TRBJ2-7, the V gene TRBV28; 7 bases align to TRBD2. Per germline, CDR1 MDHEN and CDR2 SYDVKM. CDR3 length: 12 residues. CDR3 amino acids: CAISSGLVEQYF. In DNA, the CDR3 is TGTGCCATCAGTTCCGGACTAGTTGAGCAGTACTTC.

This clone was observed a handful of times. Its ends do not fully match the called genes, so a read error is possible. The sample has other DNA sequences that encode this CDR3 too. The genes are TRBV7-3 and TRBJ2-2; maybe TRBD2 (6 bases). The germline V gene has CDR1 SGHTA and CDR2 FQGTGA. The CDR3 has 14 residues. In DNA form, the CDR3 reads TGTGCCAGCAGCTTATGGGGAGGTACCGGTGAGCTGTTTTTT. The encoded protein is CASSLWGGTGELFF.

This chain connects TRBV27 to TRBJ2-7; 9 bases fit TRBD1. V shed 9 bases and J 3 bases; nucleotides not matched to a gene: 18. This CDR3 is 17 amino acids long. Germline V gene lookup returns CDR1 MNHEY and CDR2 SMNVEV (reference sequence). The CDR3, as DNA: TGTGCCAGAGACTGGGGACAGGGTCAGAGGGGGCACTACGAGCAGTACTTC. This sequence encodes CARDWGQGQRGHYEQYF.

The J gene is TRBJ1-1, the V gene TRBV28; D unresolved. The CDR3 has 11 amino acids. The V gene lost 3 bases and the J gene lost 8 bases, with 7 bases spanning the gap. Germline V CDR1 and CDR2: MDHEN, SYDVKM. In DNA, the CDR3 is TGTGCCAGCAGTTTGGCTTGGGAAGCTTTCTTT. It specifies CASSLAWEAFF.

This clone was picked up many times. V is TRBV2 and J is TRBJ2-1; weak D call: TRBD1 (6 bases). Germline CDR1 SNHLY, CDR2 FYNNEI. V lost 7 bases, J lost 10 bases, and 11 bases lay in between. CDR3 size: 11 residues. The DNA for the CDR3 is TGTGCCAGCAATGTCGGACAGGAGCAGTTCTTC. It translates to CASNVGQEQFF.

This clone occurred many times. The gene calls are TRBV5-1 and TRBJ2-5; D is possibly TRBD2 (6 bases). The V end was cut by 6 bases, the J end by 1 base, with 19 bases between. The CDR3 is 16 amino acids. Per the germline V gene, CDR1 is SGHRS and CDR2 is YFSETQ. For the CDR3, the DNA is TGCGCCAGCACTCCCGGCGTTTTTAGCGGCCAAGAGACCCAGTACTTC. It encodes CASTPGVFSGQETQYF. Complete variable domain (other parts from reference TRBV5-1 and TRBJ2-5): KAGVTQTPRYLIKTRGQQVTLSCSPISGHRSVSWYQQTPGQGLQFLFEYFSETQRNKGNFPGRFSGRQFSNSRSEMNVSTLELGDSALYLCASTPGVFSGQETQYFGPGTRLLVL.

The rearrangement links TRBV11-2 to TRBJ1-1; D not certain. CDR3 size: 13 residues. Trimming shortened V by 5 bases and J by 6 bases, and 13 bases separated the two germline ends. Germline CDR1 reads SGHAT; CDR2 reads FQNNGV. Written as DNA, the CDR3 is TGTGCCAGCAGCCAACGGGGAGGTCCTGAAGCTTTCTTT. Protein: CASSQRGGPEAFF.

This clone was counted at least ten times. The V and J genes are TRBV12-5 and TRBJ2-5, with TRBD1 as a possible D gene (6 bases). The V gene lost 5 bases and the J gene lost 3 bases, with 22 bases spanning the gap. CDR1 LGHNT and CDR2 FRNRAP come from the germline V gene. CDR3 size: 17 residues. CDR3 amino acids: CASGVDILGTPEETQYF. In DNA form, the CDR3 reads TGTGCTAGTGGTGTCGACATCCTCGGGACACCAGAAGAGACCCAGTACTTC. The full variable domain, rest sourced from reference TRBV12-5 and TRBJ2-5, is DARVTQTPRHKVTEMGQEVTMRCQPILGHNTVFWYRQTMMQGLELLAYFRNRAPLDDSGMPKDRFSAEMPDATLATLKIQPSEPRDSAVYFCASGVDILGTPEETQYFGPGTRLLVL.